This TCR beta chain was profiled in a study of blood T cell repertoires in COVID-19. Study background: The United States, Italy and Spain were the sources of the acute and convalescent COVID-19 samples. Nucleic acid was either cDNA or gDNA, and it came from T cells, B-cell-depleted T cells, or PBMCs.

The CDR3 has 16 amino acids. Trimming stripped 5 bases from V and 2 bases from J, with 13 bases between. Per the germline V gene, CDR1 is LNHDA and CDR2 is SQIVND (reference sequence). Authors' methods: By means of reference gene primer amplification, nucleated cell counts were estimated. Using immunoSEQ multiplex PCR, the repertoire was profiled, and TCRdb retains in-frame clones only, with some absent. Clone size and the V and J calls come from that table; the DNA yielded D and trimming. In the table there are some 52,000 clones, more than 75% of which are singletons. This chain uses TRBV19 with TRBJ2-6; tentative D call: TRBD1 (6 bases). The specimen was peripheral blood. This clonotype was sampled from a human donor with active COVID-19. The donor label of this sample is uncertain. This chain's CDR3 is CASSAPGTTGANVLTF. The CDR3 coding sequence is TGTGCCAGTAGTGCACCGGGGACAACTGGGGCCAACGTCCTGACTTTC.